One T cell receptor beta chain is described in this entry. The data are from a study of CD8+ T cells in alopecia areata. Collected material from alopecia areata patients comprised lesional scalp punch biopsies and peripheral blood. It was cDNA, reverse transcribed from extracted RNA, that served as the sequencing template. Libraries were prepared by immunoSEQ multiplex PCR; TCRdb keeps only in-frame clonotypes and omits some of them. The sample gives about 30,000 clones, about three fifths of which show up once; approximately 19% is in the top ten. Trimming took 5 bases from V and 3 from J; bases not matched to a gene: 13. CDR1 is SGHVS and CDR2 is FQNEAQ in the germline V gene. The CDR3 runs to 17 residues.

The rearrangement uses TRBV7-8 and TRBJ2-7; TRBD2 aligns across 10 bases. The origin of this receptor is a human donor with alopecia areata. Material for sequencing was NKG2D-high CD8+ T cells sorted from blood. The CDR3 is CASSQGLASTQFYEQYF. The CDR3 region has the DNA TGTGCCAGCAGCCAGGGACTAGCGAGCACGCAGTTCTACGAGCAGTACTTC.